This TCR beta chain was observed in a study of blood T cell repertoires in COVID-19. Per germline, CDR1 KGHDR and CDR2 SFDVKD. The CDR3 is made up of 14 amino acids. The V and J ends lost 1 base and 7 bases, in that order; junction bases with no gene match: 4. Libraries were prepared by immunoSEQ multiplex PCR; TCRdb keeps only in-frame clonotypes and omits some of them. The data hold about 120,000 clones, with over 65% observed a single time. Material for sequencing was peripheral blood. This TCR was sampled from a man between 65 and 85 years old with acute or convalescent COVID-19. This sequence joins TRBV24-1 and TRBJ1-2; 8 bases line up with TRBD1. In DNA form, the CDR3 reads TGTGCCACCAGTGATTTTCAGGGGGCGAGTGGCTACACCTTC. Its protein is CATSDFQGASGYTF.